These T cell receptor beta chains were read from a single sample in a study of T cell responses to AZD1222 COVID-19 vaccine. Using immunoSEQ multiplex PCR, the repertoire was profiled, and TCRdb retains in-frame clones only, with some absent. The table shows about 120,000 clones, with about 91% occurring only once. The sequenced sample was peripheral blood, obtained on day 0 of AZD1222 vaccination. The receptors were gathered from an adult in good health. Each CDR3 is given with its conserved first and last residue. Each record gives: J gene, V gene, D gene, clone size, CDR3 DNA, CDR3 protein. D genes are given only for firm matches. Size is stated for part of the rows, as once, few or many counts, or as a class when the clone is expanded.

>TRBJ2-4|TRBV15|TRBD2|.
TGTGCCACCAGCGCCCGGACTAGCGGGGGGGCCATGAACATTCAGTACTTC
CATSARTSGGAMNIQYF
>TRBJ1-6|TRBV7-9|.|.
TGTGCCAGCAGCTTGGGAGTCAGATCACCCCTCCACTTT
CASSLGVRSPLHF
>TRBJ1-6|TRBV12-3/TRBV12-4|.|.
TGTGCCAGCAGTTTTGGGGGCGTAGCACCCCTCCACTTT
CASSFGGVAPLHF
>TRBJ1-1|TRBV5-1|TRBD1|.
TGCGCCAGCATAGGACAGGGGGCTGCTTTCTTT
CASIGQGAAFF
>TRBJ1-3|TRBV7-2|.|.
TGTGCCAGCAGCTTAGGGGGGGCTGGAAACACCATATATTTT
CASSLGGAGNTIYF
>TRBJ2-5|TRBV12-3/TRBV12-4|.|.
TGTGCCAGCACTCTCGGAGGGAGAGAGACCCGGTACTTC
CASTLGGRETRYF
>TRBJ2-3|TRBV7-2|.|.
TGTGCCAGCAGCTTAGAAATGGGGCGCACAGATACGCAGTATTTT
CASSLEMGRTDTQYF
>TRBJ1-4|TRBV18|.|.
TGTGCCAGCTCGCCACCAATCGAAAATGAAAAACTGTTTTTT
CASSPPIENEKLFF
>TRBJ1-6|TRBV28|TRBD1|.
TGTGCCACCAAGGGGGCAGCTAATTCACCCCTCCACTTT
CATKGAANSPLHF
>TRBJ1-6|TRBV28|.|.
TGTGCCAGCAACCCCCCCGGTGGCTATTCACCCCTCCACTTT
CASNPPGGYSPLHF
>TRBJ1-1|TRBV6-4|.|.
TGTGCCAGCAGTGACTCGAGGTTGGGCGAAGCTTTCTTT
CASSDSRLGEAFF
>TRBJ1-4|TRBV27|.|.
TGTGCCAGCTGCCCCGGGGGTGAAAAACTGTTTTTT
CASCPGGEKLFF
>TRBJ1-5|TRBV19|.|.
TGTGCCAGTAGTTCACAGGGTTTCAATCAGCCCCAGCATTTT
CASSSQGFNQPQHF
>TRBJ1-6|TRBV3-1/TRBV3-2|TRBD1|once
TGTGCCAGCAGCCAAGATTCACAGGGGTATAATTCACCCCTCCACTTT
CASSQDSQGYNSPLHF
>TRBJ1-3|TRBV10-3|TRBD1|.
TGTGCCATCAGTCCGATCGTACAGGGGAGGTCTGGAAACACCATATATTTT
CAISPIVQGRSGNTIYF
>TRBJ2-3|TRBV28|TRBD2|once
TGTGCCAGCATGGGACTAGCGAGCACAGATACGCAGTATTTT
CASMGLASTDTQYF
>TRBJ1-2|TRBV6-5|.|once
TGTGCCGGCTCGGACGCAGGCTATGGCTACACCTTC
CAGSDAGYGYTF
>TRBJ2-3|TRBV7-3|TRBD1|.
TGTGCCAGCAGCTTGGGGACAGGAAGAAACACAGATACGCAGTATTTT
CASSLGTGRNTDTQYF
>TRBJ2-7|TRBV9|TRBD2|few
TGTGCCAGCAGCGTATTTGCTAGCGGGGGGAAATACGAGCAGTACTTC
CASSVFASGGKYEQYF
>TRBJ1-4|TRBV6-6|.|.
TGTGCCAGCAGGGGAGACGCAACTAATGAAAAACTGTTTTTT
CASRGDATNEKLFF
>TRBJ1-2|TRBV19|.|.
TGTGCCAGTAGTCCAGGACAGCTCGGAGGGTCCGGCTACACCTTC
CASSPGQLGGSGYTF
>TRBJ2-1|TRBV16|TRBD2|.
TGTGCCAGCAGCCAATCCACTAGCGGGGTATACAATGAGCAGTTCTTC
CASSQSTSGVYNEQFF
>TRBJ1-6|TRBV5-1|.|.
TGCGCCAGCAGCTCAGGGACAATCAATAATTCACCCCTCCACTTT
CASSSGTINNSPLHF
>TRBJ1-6|TRBV9|.|.
TGTGCCAGCAGCACGGGACCGCTTAATTCACCCCTCCACTTT
CASSTGPLNSPLHF
>TRBJ2-2|TRBV19|TRBD1|.
TGTGCCAGTACGGGAACAGGGGGCGGCCTGATGAACACCGGGGAGCTGTTTTTT
CASTGTGGGLMNTGELFF
>TRBJ2-3|TRBV19|TRBD2|.
TGTGCCAGTAGTCCGGGACTAGCGGGGGTGAGAGATACGCAGTATTTT
CASSPGLAGVRDTQYF
>TRBJ2-5|TRBV6-2/TRBV6-3|TRBD2|.
TGTGCCAGCAGTTACTCCAGGACTAGCCAAGAGACCCAGTACTTC
CASSYSRTSQETQYF
>TRBJ2-7|TRBV7-2|.|.
TGTGCCAGCAGCTTATTCAGGGGAACCTACGAGCAGTACTTC
CASSLFRGTYEQYF
>TRBJ1-5|TRBV7-6|.|.
TGTGCCAGCAGCCCCGCGGGGGGACCGGGGGAGCCCCAGCATTTT
CASSPAGGPGEPQHF
>TRBJ2-2|TRBV7-6|.|.
TGTGCCAGCAGCTTAGTGACGTCGGGGTGGAACACCGGGGAGCTGTTTTTT
CASSLVTSGWNTGELFF